This T cell receptor (beta chain) comes out of a study of response to subunit inactivated influenza vaccine. TCRdb re-called the RT-PCR reads through MiXCR, storing one row per CDR3 protein. The repertoire holds around 760,000 distinct CDR3 sequences, with approximately 14% as singletons. This clonotype occurred many times. Its antigen is unknown. Findings of the study overall: Researchers suggested that each seasonal influenza vaccination recruits few new T cells.

The V and J ends lost 7 bases and 4 bases respectively, with 16 bases between them. This CDR3 spans 13 amino acids. From germline, CDR1 is SQVTM and CDR2 ANQGSEA. The sample here was PBMCs from blood, taken roughly 2 weeks before vaccination. This receptor was obtained from a man aged 45-65 years who received an inactivated influenza vaccine. This rearrangement joins TRBV29-1 to TRBJ1-2; D possibly corresponds to TRBD1 (6 bases). In DNA, the CDR3 is TGCAGCGCCCTAGCGGGGGCGGGCTATGGCTACACCTTC. Encoded protein: CSALAGAGYGYTF.